These T cell receptor beta chains were read from a single sample in a study of OX40 agonist ivuxolimab in advanced cancers. TCRdb's copy holds only in-frame clones and misses some; the assay was immunoSEQ multiplex PCR. There are about 7,700 clones in the sample; less than 85% occur only once, and approximately 35% lies in the top ten. This material consisted of CD4+ or CD8+ T cells sorted from blood, taken in a trial of the OX40 agonist ivuxolimab. The receptors derive from an adult with an advanced solid tumor such as melanoma, head and neck, liver or kidney cancer. Each CDR3 is given with its conserved first and last residue. The order of the fields is V gene, D gene, J gene, CDR3 protein. D genes are given only for firm matches.

V: TRBV7-8; D: .; J: TRBJ1-5; CDR3: CASSLGGAQPQHF
V: TRBV27; D: .; J: TRBJ2-2; CDR3: CASSPLTGELFF
V: TRBV6-5; D: TRBD1; J: TRBJ2-7; CDR3: CASSWGQGPYEQYF
V: TRBV4-2; D: .; J: TRBJ1-4; CDR3: CASSQEAQGSEKLFF
V: TRBV6-5; D: .; J: TRBJ2-1; CDR3: CASRLGSATEQFF
V: TRBV27; D: TRBD2; J: TRBJ2-1; CDR3: CASSLSSGGSNEQFF
V: TRBV9; D: TRBD1; J: TRBJ1-2; CDR3: CASSVGAGGGYGYTF
V: TRBV27; D: TRBD2; J: TRBJ2-3; CDR3: CASSLGGTSGRTDTQYF
V: TRBV9; D: TRBD2; J: TRBJ2-3; CDR3: CASSRHTLAGVTDTQYF
V: TRBV9; D: .; J: TRBJ1-3; CDR3: CASSTPRIGSGNTIYF
V: TRBV6-5; D: TRBD1; J: TRBJ2-7; CDR3: CASSFLPGQGAGEQYF
V: TRBV27; D: TRBD1; J: TRBJ1-5; CDR3: CASRYRGRVNQPQHF
V: TRBV27; D: .; J: TRBJ1-2; CDR3: CASSLSFLDQTIGGGYTF
V: TRBV19; D: TRBD1; J: TRBJ1-6; CDR3: CASSYWDSASPLHF
V: TRBV9; D: TRBD1; J: TRBJ2-7; CDR3: CASSATGGYEQYF
V: TRBV29-1; D: .; J: TRBJ2-2; CDR3: CSVEVLNTGELFF
V: TRBV10-3; D: .; J: TRBJ1-1; CDR3: CAISEIRGGYTEAFF
V: TRBV5-1; D: TRBD1; J: TRBJ2-5; CDR3: CASSPGTGGYQETQYF
V: TRBV10-2; D: .; J: TRBJ2-2; CDR3: CASSLSLGELFF
V: TRBV6-1; D: .; J: TRBJ2-7; CDR3: CASSEEPGTTYEQYF
V: TRBV9; D: .; J: TRBJ2-5; CDR3: CASSVGQEEETQYF
V: TRBV15; D: .; J: TRBJ2-7; CDR3: CATSSPQGGYEQYF
V: TRBV28; D: .; J: TRBJ1-5; CDR3: CASSFQAPGSSRRPQHF
V: TRBV7-9; D: .; J: TRBJ2-1; CDR3: CASSFTGLDEQFF
V: TRBV4-2; D: .; J: TRBJ2-6; CDR3: CASSLSFGSPSGANVLTF
V: TRBV6-5; D: .; J: TRBJ1-1; CDR3: CASSYSGLEAFF
V: TRBV12-5; D: .; J: TRBJ2-7; CDR3: CASGLGTSPYEQYF
V: TRBV15; D: .; J: TRBJ2-6; CDR3: CATSSLLRGSGANVLTF
V: TRBV18; D: TRBD1; J: TRBJ2-2; CDR3: CASSPKGQGARTGELFF
V: TRBV14; D: .; J: TRBJ2-7; CDR3: CASSQGMGVGEQYF
V: TRBV7-9; D: .; J: TRBJ1-3; CDR3: CASSLRRGNTIYF
V: TRBV5-8; D: .; J: TRBJ1-1; CDR3: CASSLGTEAFF
V: TRBV28; D: .; J: TRBJ2-7; CDR3: CASRPTGTSSYEQYF
V: TRBV15; D: TRBD1; J: TRBJ2-5; CDR3: CATSRDKGAQETQYF
V: TRBV12-5; D: .; J: TRBJ2-3; CDR3: CASAWSTDTQYF
V: TRBV9; D: .; J: TRBJ2-7; CDR3: CASSVGGVSYEQYF
V: TRBV30; D: .; J: TRBJ2-1; CDR3: CACPREGYSYNEQFF
V: TRBV5-1; D: .; J: TRBJ2-5; CDR3: CASSLFGSQETQYF
V: TRBV7-2; D: .; J: TRBJ1-2; CDR3: CASSALNYGYTF
V: TRBV27; D: TRBD2; J: TRBJ2-7; CDR3: CASSLSSGGEQYF
V: TRBV19; D: .; J: TRBJ2-1; CDR3: CASSILATHNEQFF
V: TRBV13; D: TRBD1; J: TRBJ2-3; CDR3: CASSFNRGSTDTQYF